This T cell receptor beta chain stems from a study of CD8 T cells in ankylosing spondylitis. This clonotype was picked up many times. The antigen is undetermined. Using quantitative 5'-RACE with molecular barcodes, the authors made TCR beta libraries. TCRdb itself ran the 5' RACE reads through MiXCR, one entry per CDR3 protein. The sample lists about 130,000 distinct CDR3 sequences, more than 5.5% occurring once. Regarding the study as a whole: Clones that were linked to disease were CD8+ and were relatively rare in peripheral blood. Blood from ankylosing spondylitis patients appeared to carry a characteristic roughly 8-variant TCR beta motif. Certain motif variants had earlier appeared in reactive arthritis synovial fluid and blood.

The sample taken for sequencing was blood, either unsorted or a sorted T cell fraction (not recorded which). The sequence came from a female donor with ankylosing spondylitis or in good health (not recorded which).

This CDR3 reads CASRKGTGGDEQFF. DNA for the CDR3: TGCGCCAGCCGTAAAGGGACAGGGGGCGATGAGCAGTTCTTC. The V call is TRBV5-1, the J call TRBJ2-1, with 12 bases that match TRBD1. The ends lost 7 bases at V and 8 bases at J; junction bases unmatched: 7. The CDR3 has 14 residues. The germline gives CDR1 SGHRS, CDR2 YFSETQ.